The rows below give T cell receptor beta chains drawn from one sample of a study of blood T cell repertoires in COVID-19. Repertoires were generated with immunoSEQ multiplex PCR, while TCRdb's copy carries only in-frame clones and drops some. In the table there are fewer than 200,000 clones, less than 85% of which are singletons. Sequencing was performed on peripheral blood. The receptors derive from a woman in her 40s with COVID-19, enrolled during active disease. The CDR3 runs from the conserved cysteine through the conserved F or W. The D gene is left open where the match is weak. Clone size is shown for a subset of rows, as once, few, many or a class of expanded clone.

J gene	CDR3 length	clone size	V gene	D gene	CDR3 DNA	CDR3 protein
TRBJ2-5	15	-	TRBV28	TRBD1	TGTGCCAGCAGTTTGAGGGGGCCTCTATTAAAGACCCAGTACTTC	CASSLRGPLLKTQYF
TRBJ1-1	15	-	TRBV11-2	-	TGTGCCAGCAGCTCAAAGCTGACAGTAAACACTGAAGCTTTCTTT	CASSSKLTVNTEAFF
TRBJ2-1	17	-	TRBV19	-	TGTGCCAGTAGCGGGGGTCCACTTCAGGGCTCCTACAATGAGCAGTTCTTC	CASSGGPLQGSYNEQFF
TRBJ2-1	16	-	TRBV18	-	TGTGCCAGCTCACCACCTAGTAGATCCCAGGGCAATGAGCAGTTCTTC	CASSPPSRSQGNEQFF
TRBJ1-1	13	-	TRBV12-3/TRBV12-4	TRBD1	TGTGCCAGCAGCCTGAACAGGGGGTCGGCAGCTTTCTTT	CASSLNRGSAAFF
TRBJ2-5	12	-	TRBV29-1	-	TGCAGCGTTGAACGCAGACAAGAGACCCAGTACTTC	CSVERRQETQYF
TRBJ1-2	16	-	TRBV7-8	-	TGTGCCAGCAGCTTAGACAATCTGCGGGGGACCTATGGCTACACCTTC	CASSLDNLRGTYGYTF
TRBJ2-1	11	once	TRBV25-1	-	TGTGCCAGCAGTGAAACTAGGATTCAGTTCTTC	CASSETRIQFF
TRBJ2-3	16	once	TRBV6-1	TRBD2	TGTGCCAGCAGTGAAGCTCGGCTAGCGGTCGGGGATACGCAGTATTTT	CASSEARLAVGDTQYF
TRBJ2-1	15	-	TRBV7-6	TRBD1	TGTGCCAGCAGCCCACTTCCGGACAGGGCCAATGAGCAGTTCTTC	CASSPLPDRANEQFF
TRBJ1-2	14	-	TRBV10-3	-	TGTGCCATCAAGGCCCTCGCCACGAGCGCTGGCTACACCTTC	CAIKALATSAGYTF
TRBJ2-1	12	-	TRBV9	-	TGTGCCAGCAGCGTAGGGCAGAATGAGCAGTTCTTC	CASSVGQNEQFF
TRBJ1-4	15	-	TRBV5-1	TRBD1	TGCGCCAGCAGCTTGGGGACAGGCGGAAATGAAAAACTGTTTTTT	CASSLGTGGNEKLFF
TRBJ1-1	13	-	TRBV29-1	TRBD1	TGCAGCGCATCGGGACAGCCGAACACTGAAGCTTTCTTT	CSASGQPNTEAFF
TRBJ2-4	15	-	TRBV6-5	-	TGTGCCAGCAGTTCCGCAAGTAGGAAGGGGAACATTCAGTACTTC	CASSSASRKGNIQYF
TRBJ2-1	12	-	TRBV21-1	-	TGTGCCAGCGGGAGGCGAGGTAGCGAGCAGTTCTTC	CASGRRGSEQFF
TRBJ1-5	13	once	TRBV12-3/TRBV12-4	-	TGTGCCAGCAGTTCCTCTCCCGGGAAGCCCCAGCATTTT	CASSSSPGKPQHF
TRBJ1-5	15	-	TRBV14	-	TGTGCCAGCAGCCAAGATCACCATTACGGTCAGCCCCAGCATTTT	CASSQDHHYGQPQHF
TRBJ2-1	16	few	TRBV6-4	TRBD1	TGTGCCAGCAGTGAGGTGCTCGGGGACAGGAACAATGAGCAGTTCTTC	CASSEVLGDRNNEQFF
TRBJ2-6	17	-	TRBV2	TRBD1	TGTGCCAGCAGGGGGGACAGAGGGTACTCTGGGGCCAACGTCCTGACTTTC	CASRGDRGYSGANVLTF
TRBJ2-1	16	-	TRBV24-1	TRBD1	TGTGCCACCAGTGATTCCGGGACAGGGTCATCCCATGAGCAGTTCTTC	CATSDSGTGSSHEQFF
TRBJ2-5	13	-	TRBV6-5	-	TGTGCCAGCAGAAGAGGACTACAAGAGACCCAGTACTTC	CASRRGLQETQYF
TRBJ2-2	15	-	TRBV9	-	TGTGCCAGCAGCGTGGGGGGGCTGAACACCGGGGAGCTGTTTTTT	CASSVGGLNTGELFF
TRBJ2-5	15	once	TRBV5-4	TRBD1	TGTGCCAGCAGCAAGGGGGCTTTGGGTCAAGAGACCCAGTACTTC	CASSKGALGQETQYF
TRBJ2-3	17	-	TRBV28	TRBD2	TGTGCCAGCAGTTCCCACGGTAGCGGGAGGGGGCCAGATACGCAGTATTTT	CASSSHGSGRGPDTQYF
TRBJ2-4	14	-	TRBV28	TRBD1	TGTGCCAGCAGTTGGGACAGCCTCAAAAACATTCAGTACTTC	CASSWDSLKNIQYF
TRBJ2-5	14	-	TRBV18	-	TGTGCCAGCTCACCAGCACAGCGGAAAGAGACCCAGTACTTC	CASSPAQRKETQYF
TRBJ1-5	14	-	TRBV24-1	-	TGTGCCACCAGCGAAGACTCCAGCAATCAGCCCCAGCATTTT	CATSEDSSNQPQHF
TRBJ1-2	13	-	TRBV19	-	TGTGCCAGCAAACCAGGGGCTCCATATGGCTACACCTTC	CASKPGAPYGYTF
TRBJ1-5	15	-	TRBV2	TRBD1	TGTGCCAGCAGTGAAGGGGACAGGAAGGATTTGCCCCAGCATTTT	CASSEGDRKDLPQHF
TRBJ2-5	13	few	TRBV19	-	TGTGCCAGTAGTCGGACTTTCCAAGAGACCCAGTACTTC	CASSRTFQETQYF
TRBJ2-5	14	-	TRBV19	-	TGTGCCAGTAGTAGTGGGGCTTATCGGGAGACCCAGTACTTC	CASSSGAYRETQYF
TRBJ1-1	13	-	TRBV2	-	TGTGCCAGCAGTGCCACGGGGGACACTGAAGCTTTCTTT	CASSATGDTEAFF
TRBJ2-5	12	-	TRBV30	-	TGTGCCTGGAGTTTCATGCAAGAGACCCAGTACTTC	CAWSFMQETQYF
TRBJ1-2	11	once	TRBV28	-	TGTGCCGCTTACACTAACTATGGCTACACCTTC	CAAYTNYGYTF
TRBJ2-7	11	-	TRBV27	TRBD2	TGTGCCACCGGGGGGGGCTACGAGCAGTACTTC	CATGGGYEQYF
TRBJ2-2	13	-	TRBV5-1	-	TGCGCCAGCAGCTGGGCAGGCGCCGGGGAGCTGTTTTTT	CASSWAGAGELFF
TRBJ1-2	16	-	TRBV18	TRBD1	TGTGCCAGCTCACCCACCGCCGGGACAGCAGAATATGGCTACACCTTC	CASSPTAGTAEYGYTF
TRBJ1-1	14	-	TRBV19	TRBD1	TGTGCCAGCCGTCCCGGACAGGAAAACACTGAAGCTTTCTTT	CASRPGQENTEAFF
TRBJ2-1	15	few	TRBV9	TRBD1	TGTGCCAGCAGCGTACTAGGGACAGGCAACAATGAGCAGTTCTTC	CASSVLGTGNNEQFF
TRBJ2-5	16	-	TRBV7-2	-	TGTGCCAGCAGCTTGCGACTATCCCTTTATCAAGAGACCCAGTACTTC	CASSLRLSLYQETQYF
TRBJ1-1	11	-	TRBV20-1	TRBD1	TGCAGTGCTTACAGGGGCACTGAAGCTTTCTTT	CSAYRGTEAFF
TRBJ1-3	13	-	TRBV19	-	TGTGCCAGTAGGGTCGGTTCTGGAAACACCATATATTTT	CASRVGSGNTIYF
TRBJ2-3	16	-	TRBV4-1	TRBD2	TGCGCCAGCAGCCAAGAACAGCGGGGGGTCACAGATACGCAGTATTTT	CASSQEQRGVTDTQYF
TRBJ1-6	15	-	TRBV9	-	TGTGCCAGCAGCGAGGGGGGGATGCATAATTCACCCCTCCACTTT	CASSEGGMHNSPLHF
TRBJ1-1	13	-	TRBV16	-	TGTGCCAGCAGCCAATTTACGGACACTGAAGCTTTCTTT	CASSQFTDTEAFF
TRBJ2-1	16	-	TRBV7-9	TRBD2	TGTGCCAGCAGCGTCGGGACTAGCGGGGCCTACAATGAGCAGTTCTTC	CASSVGTSGAYNEQFF
TRBJ2-2	13	-	TRBV11-2	-	TGTGCCAGCAGCCTCACAAACACCGGGGAGCTGTTTTTT	CASSLTNTGELFF
TRBJ2-1	14	-	TRBV18	-	TGTGCCAGCTCACCAGCGGGCAACTACAATGAGCAGTTCTTC	CASSPAGNYNEQFF
TRBJ1-6	14	-	TRBV5-1	TRBD1	TGCGCCAGCAGCTTGGGGGACAGTTATTCACCCCTCCACTTT	CASSLGDSYSPLHF
TRBJ2-1	15	few	TRBV30	-	TGTGCCTGGAGTGGACGGGAGAGCTCCTACAATGAGCAGTTCTTC	CAWSGRESSYNEQFF